Below, one T cell receptor (beta chain) is given with its context. Its antigen is undetermined. This sample stems from a study of cytomegalovirus exposure and HLA in healthy donors. Notes on the study in general: The study recorded 150 to 200 TCR beta chains that were cytomegalovirus-associated. Three CMV-associated chains proved CMV antigen-specific in vitro. The tendency of first-cohort TCR clusters to co-occur in the approximately 110 validation repertoires was identified by a subsequent analysis.

The length of the CDR3 is 14 residues. Per the germline V gene, CDR1 is LNHDA and CDR2 is SQIVND (reference sequence). Trimming shortened V by 6 bases and J by 0 bases, and 9 bases separated the two germline ends. The data were produced by immunoSEQ multiplex PCR, yet TCRdb's version contains in-frame clones alone and is incomplete. The data contain fewer than 350,000 clones, roughly 90% of them singletons. The donors were members of the validation cohort, which comprised around 110 subjects and was separate from the first cohort of more than 500 subjects. The origin of this receptor is a woman between 18 and 29 years old in good health and CMV-seronegative. V is TRBV19 and J is TRBJ1-3, with D unresolved. The sequencing sample was made of PBMCs. CDR3 region: CASSQTYSGNTIYF. CDR3 sequence (DNA): TGTGCCAGTAGCCAGACATACTCTGGAAACACCATATATTTT.